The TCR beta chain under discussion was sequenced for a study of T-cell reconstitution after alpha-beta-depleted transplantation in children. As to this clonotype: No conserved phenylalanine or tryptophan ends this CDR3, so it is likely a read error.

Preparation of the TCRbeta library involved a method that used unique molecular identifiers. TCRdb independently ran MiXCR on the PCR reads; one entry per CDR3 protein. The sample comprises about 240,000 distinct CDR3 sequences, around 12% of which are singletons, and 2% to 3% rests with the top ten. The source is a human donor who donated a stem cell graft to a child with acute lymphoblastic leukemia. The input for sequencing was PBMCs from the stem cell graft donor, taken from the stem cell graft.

The CDR3 loop is CASIPRGGGTDTQYY. The CDR3 DNA sequence: TGTGCCAGCATTCCGCGGGGAGGGGGCACAGATACGCAGTATTAT. The chain employs TRBV7-9 and TRBJ2-3; 7 bases match TRBD2. V lost 7 bases to trimming and J lost 1 base; unmatched junction nucleotides: 8. Germline CDR1 is SEHNR and CDR2 is FQNEAQ (reference sequence). The length of the CDR3 is 15 residues.